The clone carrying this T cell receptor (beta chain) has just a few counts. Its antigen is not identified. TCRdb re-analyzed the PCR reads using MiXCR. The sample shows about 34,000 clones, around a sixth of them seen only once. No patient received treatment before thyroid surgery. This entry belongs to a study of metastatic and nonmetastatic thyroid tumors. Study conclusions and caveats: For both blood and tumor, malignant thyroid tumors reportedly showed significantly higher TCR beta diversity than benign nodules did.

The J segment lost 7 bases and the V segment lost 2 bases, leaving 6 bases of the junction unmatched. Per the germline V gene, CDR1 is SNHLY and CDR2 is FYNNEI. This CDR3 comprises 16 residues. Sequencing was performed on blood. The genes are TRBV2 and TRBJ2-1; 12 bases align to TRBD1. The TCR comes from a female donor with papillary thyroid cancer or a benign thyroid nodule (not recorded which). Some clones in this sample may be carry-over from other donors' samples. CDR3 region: CASSEWGTGGGNEQFF. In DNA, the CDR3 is TGTGCCAGCAGTGAATGGGGGACAGGGGGCGGGAATGAGCAGTTCTTC.